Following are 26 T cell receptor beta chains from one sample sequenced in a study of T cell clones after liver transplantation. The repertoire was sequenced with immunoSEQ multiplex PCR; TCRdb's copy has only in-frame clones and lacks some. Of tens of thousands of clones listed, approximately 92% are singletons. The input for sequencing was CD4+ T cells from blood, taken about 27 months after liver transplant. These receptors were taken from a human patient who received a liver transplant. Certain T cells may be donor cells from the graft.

CDR3 sequence reads: CASSMGQGNTEAFF. The CDR3 DNA reads TGTGCCAGTAGTATGGGACAGGGTAACACTGAAGCTTTCTTT. The chain employs TRBV19 and TRBJ1-1, with 9 bases lining up with TRBD1. This CDR3 spans 14 amino acids. J was trimmed by 2 bases and V by 3 bases; bases with no gene match: 1. Germline values: CDR1 LNHDA, CDR2 SQIVND (reference sequence).

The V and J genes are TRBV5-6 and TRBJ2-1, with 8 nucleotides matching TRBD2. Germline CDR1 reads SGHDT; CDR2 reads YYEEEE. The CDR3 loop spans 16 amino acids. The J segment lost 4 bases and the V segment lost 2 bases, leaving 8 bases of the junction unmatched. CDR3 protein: CASSFYRTSRYNEQFF. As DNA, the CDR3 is TGTGCCAGCAGCTTCTACCGGACTAGCCGGTACAATGAGCAGTTCTTC.

DNA of the CDR3: TGTGCCAGTAGTACGTTTCCGGCCTCAGTCGGAAACACCATATATTTT. Protein product: CASSTFPASVGNTIYF. The chain has TRBV19 and TRBJ1-3; no firm D call. Trimming pared 4 bases from V and 4 bases from J, leaving 17 bases between. The CDR3 length is 16 residues. Germline CDR1 LNHDA, CDR2 SQIVND (reference sequence).

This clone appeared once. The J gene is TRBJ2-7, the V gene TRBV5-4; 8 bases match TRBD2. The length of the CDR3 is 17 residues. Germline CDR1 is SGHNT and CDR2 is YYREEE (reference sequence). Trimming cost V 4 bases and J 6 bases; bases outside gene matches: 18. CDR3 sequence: CASSNALTLAGSSEQYF. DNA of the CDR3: TGTGCCAGCAGCAACGCCCTTACCCTAGCGGGCTCTTCCGAGCAGTACTTC. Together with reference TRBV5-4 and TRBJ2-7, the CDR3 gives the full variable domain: ETGVTQSPTHLIKTRGQQVTLRCSSQSGHNTVSWYQQALGQGPQFIFQYYREEENGRGNFPPRFSGLQFPNYSSELNVNALELDDSALYLCASSNALTLAGSSEQYFGPGTRLTVT.

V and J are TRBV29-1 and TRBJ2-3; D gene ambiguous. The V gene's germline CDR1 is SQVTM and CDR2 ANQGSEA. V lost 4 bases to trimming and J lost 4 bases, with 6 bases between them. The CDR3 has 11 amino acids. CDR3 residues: CSVAASDTQYF. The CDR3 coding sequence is TGCAGCGTTGCAGCTTCAGATACGCAGTATTTT.

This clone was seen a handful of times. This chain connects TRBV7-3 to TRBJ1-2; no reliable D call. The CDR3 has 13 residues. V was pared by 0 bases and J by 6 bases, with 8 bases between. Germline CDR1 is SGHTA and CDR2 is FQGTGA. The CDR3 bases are TGTGCCAGCAGCTTAACAGGTGGAAATGGCTACACCTTC. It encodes CASSLTGGNGYTF.

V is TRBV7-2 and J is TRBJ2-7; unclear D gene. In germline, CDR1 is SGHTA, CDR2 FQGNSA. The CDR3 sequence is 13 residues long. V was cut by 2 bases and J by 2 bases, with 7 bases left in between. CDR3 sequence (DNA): TGTGCCAGCAGCTTATCGCGGACCTACGAGCAGTACTTC. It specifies CASSLSRTYEQYF.

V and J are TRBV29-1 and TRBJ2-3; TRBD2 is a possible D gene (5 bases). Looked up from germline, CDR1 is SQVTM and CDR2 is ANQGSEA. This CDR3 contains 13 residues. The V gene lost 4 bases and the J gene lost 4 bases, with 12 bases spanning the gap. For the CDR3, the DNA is TGCAGCGTTGTCCCGGGGAGTTCAGATACGCAGTATTTT. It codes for CSVVPGSSDTQYF.

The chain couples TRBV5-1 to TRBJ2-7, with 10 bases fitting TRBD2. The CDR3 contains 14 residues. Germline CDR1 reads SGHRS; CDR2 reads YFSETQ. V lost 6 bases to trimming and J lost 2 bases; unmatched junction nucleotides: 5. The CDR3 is CASNPTSGPYEQYF. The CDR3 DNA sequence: TGCGCCAGCAACCCGACTAGCGGGCCCTACGAGCAGTACTTC.

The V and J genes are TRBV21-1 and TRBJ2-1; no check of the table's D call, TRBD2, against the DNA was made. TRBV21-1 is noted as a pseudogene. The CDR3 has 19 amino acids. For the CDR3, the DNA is TGTGCCAGCAGCCACCGGTGGAGTAGCGGGAGGGTCTTATACAATGAGCAGTTCTTC. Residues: CASSHRWSSGRVLYNEQFF.

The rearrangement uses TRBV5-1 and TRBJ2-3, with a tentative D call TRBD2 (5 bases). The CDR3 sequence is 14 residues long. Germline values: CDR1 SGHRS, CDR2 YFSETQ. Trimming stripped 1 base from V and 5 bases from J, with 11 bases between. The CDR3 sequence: CASSLMRVGDTQYF. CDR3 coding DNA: TGCGCCAGCAGCTTGATGAGGGTCGGAGATACGCAGTATTTT.

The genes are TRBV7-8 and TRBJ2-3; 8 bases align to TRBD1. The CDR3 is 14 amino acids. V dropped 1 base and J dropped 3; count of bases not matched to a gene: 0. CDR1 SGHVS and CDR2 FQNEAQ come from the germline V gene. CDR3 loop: CASSLGQGTDTQYF. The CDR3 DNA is TGTGCCAGCAGCTTAGGACAGGGGACAGATACGCAGTATTTT.

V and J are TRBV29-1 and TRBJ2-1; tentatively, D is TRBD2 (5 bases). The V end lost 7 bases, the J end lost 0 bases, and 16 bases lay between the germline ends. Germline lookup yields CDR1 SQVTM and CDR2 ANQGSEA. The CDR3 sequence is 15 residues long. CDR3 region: CSALGSGSSYNEQFF. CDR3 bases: TGCAGCGCCCTGGGGAGTGGGAGCTCCTACAATGAGCAGTTCTTC.

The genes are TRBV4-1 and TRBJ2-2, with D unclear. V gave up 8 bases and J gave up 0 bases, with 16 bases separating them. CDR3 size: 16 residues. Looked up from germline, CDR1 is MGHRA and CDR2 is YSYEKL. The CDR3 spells CASPDPTFANTGELFF. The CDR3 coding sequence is TGCGCCAGCCCCGACCCGACATTCGCGAACACCGGGGAGCTGTTTTTT.

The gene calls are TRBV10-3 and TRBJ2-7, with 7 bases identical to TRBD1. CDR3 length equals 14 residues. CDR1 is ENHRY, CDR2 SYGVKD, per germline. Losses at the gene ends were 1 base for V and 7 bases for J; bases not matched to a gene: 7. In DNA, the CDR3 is TGTGCCATCAGTGAGTGGGGACAGACTACTGAGCAGTACTTC. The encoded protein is CAISEWGQTTEQYF.

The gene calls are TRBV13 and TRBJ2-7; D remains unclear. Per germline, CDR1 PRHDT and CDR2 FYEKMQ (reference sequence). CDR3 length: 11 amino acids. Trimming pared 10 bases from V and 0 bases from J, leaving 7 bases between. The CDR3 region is CANTSSYEQYF. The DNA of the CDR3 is TGTGCCAACACCTCCTCCTACGAGCAGTACTTC. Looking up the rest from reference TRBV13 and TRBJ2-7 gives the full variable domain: AAGVIQSPRHLIKEKRETATLKCYPIPRHDTVYWYQQGPGQDPQFLISFYEKMQSDKGSIPDRFSAQQFSDYHSELNMSSLELGDSALYFCANTSSYEQYFGPGTRLTVT.

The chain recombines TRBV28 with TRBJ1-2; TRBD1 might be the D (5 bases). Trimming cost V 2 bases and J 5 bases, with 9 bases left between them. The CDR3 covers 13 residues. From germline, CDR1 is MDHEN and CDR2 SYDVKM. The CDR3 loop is CASSLAGGYGYTF. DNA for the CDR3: TGTGCCAGCAGTTTAGCGGGGGGTTATGGCTACACCTTC.

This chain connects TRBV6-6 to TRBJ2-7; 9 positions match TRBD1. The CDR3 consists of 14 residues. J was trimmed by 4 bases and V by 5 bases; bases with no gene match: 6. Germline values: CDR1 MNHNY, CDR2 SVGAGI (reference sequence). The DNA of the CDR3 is TGTGCCAGCAGTCGGGGACAGGGACTATACGAGCAGTACTTC. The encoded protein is CASSRGQGLYEQYF.

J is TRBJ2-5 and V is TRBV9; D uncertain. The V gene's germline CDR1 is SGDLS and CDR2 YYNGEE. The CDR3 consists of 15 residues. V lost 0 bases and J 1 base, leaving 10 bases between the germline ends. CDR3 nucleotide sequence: TGTGCCAGCAGCGTAGACGGAGCGACCCAAGAGACCCAGTACTTC. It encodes CASSVDGATQETQYF.

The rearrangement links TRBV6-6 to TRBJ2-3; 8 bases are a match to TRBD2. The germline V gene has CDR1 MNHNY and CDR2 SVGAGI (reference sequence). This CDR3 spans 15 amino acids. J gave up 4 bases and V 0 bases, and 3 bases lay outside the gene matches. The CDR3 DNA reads TGTGCCAGCAGTTACTCGGCGGGGGGCGCAGATACGCAGTATTTT. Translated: CASSYSAGGADTQYF.

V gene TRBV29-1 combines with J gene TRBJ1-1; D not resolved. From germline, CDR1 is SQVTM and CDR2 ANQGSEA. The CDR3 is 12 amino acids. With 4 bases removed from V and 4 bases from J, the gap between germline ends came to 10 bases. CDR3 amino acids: CSVVVGSTEAFF. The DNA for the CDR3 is TGCAGCGTTGTTGTAGGGAGCACTGAAGCTTTCTTT. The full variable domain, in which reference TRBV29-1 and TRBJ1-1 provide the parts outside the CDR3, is SAVISQKPSRDICQRGTSLTIQCQVDSQVTMMFWYRQQPGQSLTLIATANQGSEATYESGFVIDKFPISRPNLTFSTLTVSNMSPEDSSIYLCSVVVGSTEAFFGQGTRLTVV.

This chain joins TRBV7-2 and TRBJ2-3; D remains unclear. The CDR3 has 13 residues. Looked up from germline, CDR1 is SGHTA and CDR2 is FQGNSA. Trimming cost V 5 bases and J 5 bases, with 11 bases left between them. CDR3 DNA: TGTGCCAGCAGCCCAGTTACGGGAGATACGCAGTATTTT. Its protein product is CASSPVTGDTQYF.

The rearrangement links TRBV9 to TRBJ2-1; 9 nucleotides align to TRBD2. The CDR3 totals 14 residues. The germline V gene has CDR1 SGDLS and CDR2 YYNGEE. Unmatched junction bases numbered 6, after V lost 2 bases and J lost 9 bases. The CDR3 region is CASSVSGSQGEQFF. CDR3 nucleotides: TGTGCCAGCAGCGTTAGCGGGAGTCAGGGTGAGCAGTTCTTC.

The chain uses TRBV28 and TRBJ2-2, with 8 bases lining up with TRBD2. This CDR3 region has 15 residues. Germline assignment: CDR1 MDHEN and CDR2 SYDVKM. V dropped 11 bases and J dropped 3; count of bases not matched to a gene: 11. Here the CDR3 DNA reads TGTGCCGCCGGGAGGGCCACCCTTGACACCGGGGAGCTGTTTTTT. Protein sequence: CAAGRATLDTGELFF.

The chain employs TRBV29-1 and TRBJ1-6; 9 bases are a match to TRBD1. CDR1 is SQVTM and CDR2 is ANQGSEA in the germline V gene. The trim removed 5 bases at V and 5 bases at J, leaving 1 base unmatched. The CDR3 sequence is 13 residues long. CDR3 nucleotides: TGCAGCGTTCGACAGGGGGATAATTCACCCCTCCACTTT. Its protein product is CSVRQGDNSPLHF.

CDR3 in DNA: TGTGCCAGCAGTCCACCCGGACAGGGCTCGCGGGGAGATACGCAGTATTTT. As protein: CASSPPGQGSRGDTQYF. The chain joins TRBV28 to TRBJ2-3, with 8 bases matching TRBD1. Germline V CDR1 and CDR2: MDHEN, SYDVKM. Trimming at V came to 5 bases and at J to 5 bases, leaving 15 bases not matched to a gene. This CDR3 region has 17 residues.